The 19 T cell receptor beta chains below were found in one sample sequenced in a study of control samples from healthy donors and cancer patients. Method: immunoSEQ multiplex PCR; TCRdb's copy keeps in-frame clones and lacks some. Of 46,000 or so clones in the sample, 93% were seen once. Sequenced input: PBMCs. These receptors were collected from a woman in her fifties or sixties with head and neck cancer.

The chain joins TRBV4-1 to TRBJ2-3; 14 bases agree with TRBD2. The germline gives CDR1 MGHRA, CDR2 YSYEKL. Germline trimming cut 3 bases from V and 5 bases from J; bases unmatched to any gene: 4. The CDR3 sequence is 16 residues long. The CDR3 DNA is TGCGCCAGCAGCCAGACTAGCGGGGGGGCCCAAGATACGCAGTATTTT. It codes for CASSQTSGGAQDTQYF.

This rearrangement joins TRBV19 to TRBJ1-1; TRBD1 matches 8 bases. J was trimmed by 7 bases and V by 2 bases; bases with no gene match: 6. The V gene's germline CDR1 is LNHDA and CDR2 SQIVND (reference sequence). This CDR3 has 14 residues. The CDR3 is CASSILGQDVEAFF. CDR3 DNA: TGTGCCAGTAGTATATTGGGACAGGATGTTGAAGCTTTCTTT.

As to this clone: The sample contains more than one DNA sequence encoding this CDR3. This rearrangement joins TRBV6-6 to TRBJ1-4, with 7 positions matching TRBD1. The CDR3 has 16 amino acids. The germline V gene has CDR1 MNHNY and CDR2 SVGAGI (reference sequence). The V segment lost 6 bases and the J segment 8 bases; nucleotides outside the gene matches: 15. The DNA of the CDR3 is TGTGCCAGCAGGTCCCTCTTAGGACAGGAGAAGGAAAAACTGTTTTTT. Its translation: CASRSLLGQEKEKLFF.

The chain carries TRBV24-1 and TRBJ1-5; 7 bases agree with TRBD1. CDR3 length: 14 residues. From germline, CDR1 is KGHDR and CDR2 SFDVKD. V was clipped by 7 bases and J by 7 bases; unmatched bases: 9. The CDR3 protein is CATRGDRSAQPQHF. The DNA for the CDR3 is TGTGCCACCAGGGGGGACAGATCAGCCCAGCCCCAGCATTTT.

The chain carries TRBV9 and TRBJ2-1; D might be TRBD1 or TRBD2, each matching 5 bases. Germline V gene sequence: CDR1 SGDLS, CDR2 YYNGEE. The CDR3 covers 15 residues. V shed 0 bases and J shed 7 bases, with 14 bases lying between them. The CDR3 DNA reads as TGTGCCAGCAGCGTAGCCGAAGGGGAGTGGAATGAGCAGTTCTTC. Encoded protein: CASSVAEGEWNEQFF.

The rearrangement links TRBV15 to TRBJ2-3, with 7 bases aligning to TRBD1. This CDR3 has 19 amino acids. Losses at the gene ends were 0 bases for V and 2 bases for J; bases not matched to a gene: 14. CDR1 and CDR2 from the germline V gene are LNHNV and YYDKDF (reference sequence). This CDR3 is CATSRDFSGTDYHTDTQYF. The CDR3, as DNA: TGTGCCACCAGCAGAGATTTTTCCGGGACAGACTACCACACAGATACGCAGTATTTT.

The V and J genes are TRBV10-3 and TRBJ1-4; 8 nucleotides agree with TRBD1. This CDR3 contains 12 residues. Germline V gives CDR1 ENHRY, CDR2 SYGVKD. J gave up 5 bases and V 8 bases, and 1 base lay outside the gene matches. The CDR3 DNA follows: TGTGCCATCGGGGACAGGAATGAAAAACTGTTTTTT. It translates to CAIGDRNEKLFF.

This clone was counted a few times. The chain recombines TRBV6-5 with TRBJ1-5; 8 bases agree with TRBD1. This CDR3 contains 15 residues. Germline CDR1 MNHEY, CDR2 SVGAGI. With V trimmed by 3 bases and J by 4 bases, 5 bases remained unmatched. In DNA, the CDR3 is TGTGCCAGCAGTTATGACAGGGGCTCAAATCAGCCCCAGCATTTT. The encoded protein is CASSYDRGSNQPQHF.

The chain has TRBV5-6 and TRBJ2-7; D is unresolved. The V end was cut by 0 bases, the J end by 0 bases, with 4 bases between. CDR1 is SGHDT, CDR2 YYEEEE, per germline. The CDR3 length is 13 residues. The CDR3 region is CASSLGSSYEQYF. The CDR3 DNA is TGTGCCAGCAGCTTGGGCAGCTCCTACGAGCAGTACTTC.

This clone has more than one count but fewer than ten. The rearrangement links TRBV2 to TRBJ1-1, with unresolved D. Germline V gene data show CDR1 as SNHLY and CDR2 as FYNNEI. Trimming removed 2 bases from V and 2 bases from J, with 9 bases in between. The CDR3 is 14 residues long. CDR3 loop: CASSERRGNTEAFF. CDR3 nucleotide sequence: TGTGCCAGCAGTGAACGTCGGGGAAACACTGAAGCTTTCTTT.

V gene TRBV2 combines with J gene TRBJ1-2, with TRBD1 matching 8 bases. Germline V gene lookup returns CDR1 SNHLY and CDR2 FYNNEI. With V trimmed by 7 bases and J by 8 bases, 9 bases remained unmatched. This CDR3 has 13 amino acids. CDR3 coding DNA: TGTGCCAGCATTCGGACAGGGAGGAGCGGCTACACCTTC. Protein: CASIRTGRSGYTF.

This chain uses TRBV5-1 with TRBJ2-3; TRBD2 matches 9 bases. Germline CDR1 and CDR2: SGHRS and YFSETQ. CDR3 length: 17 residues. V lost 4 bases to trimming and J lost 2 bases; unmatched junction nucleotides: 11. Here the CDR3 DNA reads TGCGCCAGCAGCCCCTTAGCGGGAGTCCGATACACAGATACGCAGTATTTT. Translation gives CASSPLAGVRYTDTQYF.

This chain connects TRBV5-1 to TRBJ1-6; D is possibly TRBD1 (5 bases). Trimming took 2 bases from V and 7 from J, leaving 10 bases between them. The germline gives CDR1 SGHRS, CDR2 YFSETQ. This CDR3 has 14 residues. The chain's CDR3 is CASSLGDSNSPLHF. The CDR3 nucleotides are TGCGCCAGCAGCTTAGGGGATAGCAATTCACCCCTCCACTTT.

The V call is TRBV27, the J call TRBJ1-2, with 7 bases lining up with TRBD1. The CDR3 spans 14 residues. J gave up 0 bases and V 6 bases, and 4 bases lay outside the gene matches. Germline CDR1 reads MNHEY; CDR2 reads SMNVEV (reference sequence). The CDR3 DNA sequence: TGTGCCAGCAGCACAGGGGTACCTAACTATGGCTACACCTTC. Translated: CASSTGVPNYGYTF.

This clone was detected once. The rearrangement links TRBV3-1 (or the pseudogene TRBV3-2) to TRBJ2-5, with a possible D match to TRBD1 (6 bases). Trimming removed 2 bases from V and 5 bases from J, with 6 bases in between. Germline loops: CDR1 LGHDT, CDR2 YNNKEL (reference sequence). The CDR3 loop spans 12 amino acids. Here the CDR3 reads CASSQTGETQYF. The CDR3 DNA reads TGTGCCAGCAGCCAAACAGGGGAGACCCAGTACTTC.

V and J are TRBV12-5 and TRBJ2-1; D possibly matches TRBD1 or TRBD2 (5 bases each). V lost 5 bases to trimming and J lost 0 bases, with 11 bases between them. The CDR3 contains 15 residues. CDR1 is LGHNT and CDR2 is FRNRAP in the germline V gene. The CDR3 sequence: CASGAGTGSYNEQFF. CDR3 nucleotide sequence: TGTGCTAGTGGTGCCGGGACGGGCTCCTACAATGAGCAGTTCTTC.

The rearrangement joins TRBV4-3 to TRBJ2-2, with D possibly TRBD2 on 6 matching bases. V was clipped by 0 bases and J by 10 bases, with 18 bases between them. The CDR3 spans 16 residues. From germline, CDR1 is LGHNA and CDR2 YSLEER. The CDR3 is CASSQDGGSASAELFF. The DNA of the CDR3 is TGCGCCAGCAGCCAAGATGGAGGGTCAGCCTCCGCGGAGCTGTTTTTT.

The CDR3 region is CASRSVGSDTQYF. The DNA of the CDR3 is TGTGCCAGCAGGTCGGTGGGTTCAGATACGCAGTATTTT. The V call is TRBV7-2, the J call TRBJ2-3; D is uncertain. V lost 6 bases and J lost 4, with 11 bases in between. The germline gives CDR1 SGHTA, CDR2 FQGNSA. This CDR3 spans 13 amino acids. Combining the CDR3 with reference TRBV7-2 and TRBJ2-3 gives the whole variable domain GAGVSQSPSNKVTEKGKDVELRCDPISGHTALYWYRQSLGQGLEFLIYFQGNSAPDKSGLPSDRFSAERTGGSVSTLTIQRTQQEDSAVYLCASRSVGSDTQYFGPGTRLTVL.

The V and J genes are TRBV9 and TRBJ1-4; a weak D match, TRBD1 (6 bases). V dropped 3 bases and J dropped 4 bases, with 13 bases sitting between them. In germline, CDR1 is SGDLS, CDR2 YYNGEE. This CDR3 contains 15 residues. The CDR3 nucleotides read TGTGCCAGCAGCGCCGGCGGGACAAGTAATGAAAAACTGTTTTTT. This gives the protein CASSAGGTSNEKLFF.